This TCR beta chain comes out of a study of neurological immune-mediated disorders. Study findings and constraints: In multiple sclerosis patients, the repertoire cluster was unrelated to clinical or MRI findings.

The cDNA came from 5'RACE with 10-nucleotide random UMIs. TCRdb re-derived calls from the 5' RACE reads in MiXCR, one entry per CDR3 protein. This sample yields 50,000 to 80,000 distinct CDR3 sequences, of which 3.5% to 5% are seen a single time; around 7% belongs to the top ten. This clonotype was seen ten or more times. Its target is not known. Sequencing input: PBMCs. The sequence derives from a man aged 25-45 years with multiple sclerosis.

The CDR3 sequence: CASSPSGQQGSSYEQYF. CDR3 in DNA: TGTGCCAGCAGCCCAAGCGGTCAGCAGGGGAGCTCCTACGAGCAGTACTTC. The gene calls are TRBV7-6 and TRBJ2-7; maybe TRBD1 (6 bases). This CDR3 has 17 amino acids. V lost 5 bases to trimming and J lost 0 bases, with 20 bases between them. The V gene's germline CDR1 is SGHVS and CDR2 FNYEAQ.